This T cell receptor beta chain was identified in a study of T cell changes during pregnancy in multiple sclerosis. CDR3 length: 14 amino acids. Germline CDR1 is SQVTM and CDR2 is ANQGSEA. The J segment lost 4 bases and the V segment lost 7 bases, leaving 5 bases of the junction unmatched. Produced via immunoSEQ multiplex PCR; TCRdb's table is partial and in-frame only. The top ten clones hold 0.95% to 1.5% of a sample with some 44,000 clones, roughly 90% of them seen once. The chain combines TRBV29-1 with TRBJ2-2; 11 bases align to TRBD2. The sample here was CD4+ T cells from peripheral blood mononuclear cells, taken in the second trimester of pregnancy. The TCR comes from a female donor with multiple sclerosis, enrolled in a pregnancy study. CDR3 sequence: CSALAGGGTGELFF. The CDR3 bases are TGCAGCGCATTAGCGGGAGGGGGCACCGGGGAGCTGTTTTTT.